The next 30 T cell receptor beta chains were all read from a single sample in a study of HIV-infected patients and healthy controls. Follow-up blood was drawn about 14 weeks, roughly three months, after antiretroviral therapy began. Whole blood was used without fractionation, so all unsorted peripheral T cells were included. About 450 ng RNA was reverse transcribed with alpha and beta constant-region primers. Each of the alpha and beta chains got its own library through chain-specific third strand synthesis with indices. TCRdb re-analysed the 5' RACE reads in MiXCR, keeping a single row per CDR3 protein. This sample yields 9,400 or so distinct CDR3 sequences, of which 8.5% to 9% are seen a single time; roughly 23% belongs to the top ten. The material sequenced was blood, taken during antiretroviral therapy. The receptors were sampled from an adult with HIV infection.

The chain joins TRBV5-1 to TRBJ2-1; 11 nucleotides align to TRBD2. The ends lost 4 bases at V and 4 bases at J; junction bases unmatched: 7. Germline V lookup: CDR1 SGHRS, CDR2 YFSETQ. This CDR3 region has 16 residues. CDR3 DNA: TGCGCCAGCAGCCTAGCGGGAGGACTACATTACAATGAGCAGTTCTTC. This sequence encodes CASSLAGGLHYNEQFF.

This clonotype was observed many times. A read error may account for a junction end that differs from germline. The CDR3: CDSEGGTEAFF. The CDR3 region has the DNA TGTGACAGCGAAGGGGGCACTGAAGCTTTCTTT. This rearrangement joins TRBV2 to TRBJ1-1; D may be TRBD1 (6 bases). CDR3 length: 11 residues. CDR1 is SNHLY and CDR2 is FYNNEI in the germline V gene.

The chain's CDR3 is CASSSPASGQETQYF. In DNA form, the CDR3 reads TGTGCCAGCAGCTCCCCGGCTAGCGGACAAGAGACCCAGTACTTC. The J gene is TRBJ2-5, the V gene TRBV7-2; 7 nucleotides align to TRBD2. The junction had 7 bases not matched to a gene; V was cut back by 4 bases and J by 2 bases. Germline-derived CDR1 and CDR2 are SGHTA and FQGNSA. This CDR3 region has 15 residues.

This clonotype was picked up many times. This chain links TRBV30 with TRBJ2-1, with a possible D match to TRBD2 (5 bases). The CDR3 is 15 residues long. The germline CDR1 and CDR2 sequences are GTSNPN and SVGIG (reference sequence). V lost 0 bases and J lost 9, with 18 bases in between. CDR3 bases: TGTGCCTGGAGTGTCTCACTGTCACGAGGAGGTGAGCAGTTCTTC. Translation gives CAWSVSLSRGGEQFF.

This clonotype came up many times. The chain combines TRBV10-3 with TRBJ2-3; TRBD2 aligns across 10 bases. This CDR3 contains 13 residues. In germline, CDR1 is ENHRY, CDR2 SYGVKD. The V segment lost 8 bases and the J segment 2 bases; nucleotides outside the gene matches: 1. The CDR3 reads CAIGTSDTDTQYF. CDR3 in DNA: TGTGCCATCGGGACTAGCGACACAGATACGCAGTATTTT.

CDR3 bases: TGTGCCAGCATAGGGGGGTCTGGAAACACCATATATTTT. This encodes CASIGGSGNTIYF. This sequence joins TRBV2 and TRBJ1-3, with TRBD1 as a possible D gene (6 bases). The V gene's germline CDR1 is SNHLY and CDR2 FYNNEI. Trimming pared 7 bases from V and 1 base from J, leaving 8 bases between. CDR3 length: 13 amino acids.

This clonotype has ten or more counts. The chain links TRBV10-3 to TRBJ2-2; 8 bases are a match to TRBD2. The CDR3 has 14 residues. V shed 7 bases and J 6 bases; nucleotides not matched to a gene: 7. CDR1 ENHRY and CDR2 SYGVKD come from the germline V gene. The CDR3 is CAITPGGAAGELFF. The CDR3 DNA is TGTGCCATCACCCCGGGAGGGGCCGCCGGGGAGCTGTTTTTT.

In this sample, this clonotype is medium-sized (0.01 to 0.1%). The chain recombines TRBV2 with TRBJ1-2, with a tentative D call TRBD1 (5 bases). The CDR3 spans 13 residues. Looked up from germline, CDR1 is SNHLY and CDR2 is FYNNEI. V was clipped by 2 bases and J by 8 bases, with 12 bases between them. CDR3 loop: CASSERPGWGYTF. DNA for the CDR3: TGTGCCAGCAGTGAACGTCCAGGGTGGGGCTACACCTTC.

This clonotype came up many times. The genes are TRBV5-1 and TRBJ1-1, with 7 nucleotides matching TRBD1. Germline trimming cut 1 base from V and 1 base from J; bases unmatched to any gene: 7. The CDR3 loop spans 16 amino acids. In germline, CDR1 is SGHRS, CDR2 YFSETQ. The DNA of the CDR3 is TGCGCCAGCAGCTTGCAGGGGGGCGAGAGGAACACTGAAGCTTTCTTT. Translated, it gives CASSLQGGERNTEAFF.

This clonotype is judged large. V and J are TRBV5-6 and TRBJ1-1, with 10 bases matching TRBD1. The CDR3 is 17 residues long. Looked up from germline, CDR1 is SGHDT and CDR2 is YYEEEE. The J segment lost 3 bases and the V segment lost 3 bases, leaving 11 bases of the junction unmatched. The CDR3 region is CASSSGTGVYSYTEAFF. As DNA, the CDR3 is TGTGCCAGCAGCTCCGGGACAGGGGTTTACTCATACACTGAAGCTTTCTTT.

This clonotype was seen at least ten times. CDR3 in amino acids: CASRRQGRDTQYF. The CDR3 DNA is TGTGCCAGCAGGAGACAGGGCCGAGATACGCAGTATTTT. The V gene is TRBV6-5, the J gene TRBJ2-3, with 7 nucleotides matching TRBD1. J was trimmed by 5 bases and V by 6 bases; bases with no gene match: 5. Germline values: CDR1 MNHEY, CDR2 SVGAGI. The CDR3 sequence is 13 residues long.

This clonotype is medium-sized within its sample. This chain links TRBV2 with TRBJ2-3; D not certain. Germline V CDR1 and CDR2: SNHLY, FYNNEI. This CDR3 has 13 residues. The V end lost 4 bases, the J end lost 5 bases, and 10 bases lay between the germline ends. As DNA, the CDR3 is TGTGCCAGCAGTGTCATCCAACGAGATACGCAGTATTTT. Translated, it gives CASSVIQRDTQYF.

This clonotype has at least ten counts. The chain is built from TRBV7-2 and TRBJ2-1; D possibly corresponds to TRBD2 (6 bases). This CDR3 comprises 14 residues. V dropped 9 bases and J dropped 1 base, with 13 bases sitting between them. The germline gives CDR1 SGHTA, CDR2 FQGNSA. The CDR3 nucleotides are TGTGCCAGTGGGCGGGGTTATTCCTACAATGAGCAGTTCTTC. Translation: CASGRGYSYNEQFF.

This clonotype occurred a few times. The chain has TRBV12-3 or TRBV12-4 and TRBJ1-1; D is possibly TRBD1 (5 bases). Between the trimmed V and J ends, which lost 4 bases and 1 base, there was a span of 10 bases. This CDR3 comprises 14 residues. CDR3 amino acids: CASSSPDKNTEAFF. CDR3 bases: TGTGCCAGCAGTTCTCCGGACAAGAACACTGAAGCTTTCTTT.

This clonotype appeared many times. The chain employs TRBV12-3 or TRBV12-4 and TRBJ1-1; a weak D match, TRBD1 (6 bases). This CDR3 region has 14 residues. Trimming cost V 5 bases and J 1 base, with 11 bases left between them. CDR3 DNA sequence: TGTGCCAGCAGTCACGGACAGAGGAACACTGAAGCTTTCTTT. Protein sequence: CASSHGQRNTEAFF.

The rearrangement joins TRBV5-4 to TRBJ2-2; 8 bases align to TRBD1. The CDR3 runs 13 residues. CDR1 and CDR2 from the germline V gene are SGHNT and YYREEE (reference sequence). Unmatched junction bases numbered 6, after V lost 6 bases and J lost 8 bases. CDR3 protein: CASTHRGSGELFF. CDR3 nucleotide sequence: TGTGCCAGCACCCACAGGGGGTCTGGGGAGCTGTTTTTT.

Many counts were recorded for this clonotype. The chain is built from TRBV27 and TRBJ1-6; TRBD1 might be the D (5 bases). CDR3 length: 16 residues. V lost 5 bases and J lost 4, with 15 bases in between. Per germline, CDR1 MNHEY and CDR2 SMNVEV (reference sequence). The CDR3 nucleotides read TGTGCCAGCAGTGAGAAAACCGGGACGTATAATTCACCCCTCCACTTT. Translated, it gives CASSEKTGTYNSPLHF.

This clonotype was found many times. The chain has TRBV6-6 and TRBJ2-1; D might be TRBD2 (6 bases). Germline CDR1 MNHNY, CDR2 SVGAGI (reference sequence). V lost 6 bases and J 3 bases, leaving 15 bases between the germline ends. The CDR3 totals 15 residues. The CDR3 region is CASSSPSEGYNEQFF. The CDR3 region has the DNA TGTGCCAGCAGCTCACCTAGCGAGGGCTACAATGAGCAGTTCTTC.

The table lists this clonotype with many counts. The rearrangement uses TRBV29-1 and TRBJ2-1; 11 bases map to TRBD1. Germline V lookup: CDR1 SQVTM, CDR2 ANQGSEA. Losses at the gene ends were 7 bases for V and 6 bases for J; bases not matched to a gene: 14. This CDR3 is 16 amino acids long. This CDR3 is CSAPRTIGTGGNEQFF. For the CDR3, the DNA is TGCAGCGCCCCTCGAACGATTGGGACAGGGGGCAATGAGCAGTTCTTC.

Turning to this clonotype: This clone may be a read error of a much larger clone one base away. CDR3 residues: CSVVGRVYEETKYF. The DNA for the CDR3 is TGCAGCGTTGTGGGCAGGGTATACGAGGAGACCAAGTACTTC. The gene calls are TRBV29-1 and TRBJ2-5; possible D gene TRBD1, 5 bases. Germline-derived CDR1 and CDR2 are SQVTM and ANQGSEA. The length of the CDR3 is 14 residues.

This clonotype appeared a few times. This CDR3 is CASSVNYEQFF. The CDR3, as DNA: TGTGCCAGCAGTGTTAACTACGAGCAGTTCTTC. V and J are TRBV2 and TRBJ2-1; D remains unclear. Germline V gene data show CDR1 as SNHLY and CDR2 as FYNNEI. V shed 4 bases and J shed 10 bases, with 8 bases lying between them. The CDR3 is 11 residues long.

The table lists this clonotype with many counts. The chain joins TRBV16 to TRBJ1-5, with 8 bases lining up with TRBD1. The trim removed 3 bases at V and 1 base at J, leaving 2 bases unmatched. CDR3 length equals 15 residues. The germline V gene encodes CDR1 KGHSY and CDR2 FQNENV. The DNA of the CDR3 is TGTGCCAGCAGCCAGGACAGGGAGAGCAATCAGCCCCAGCATTTT. As protein: CASSQDRESNQPQHF.

This chain connects TRBV6-6 to TRBJ2-7; tentatively, D is TRBD1 or TRBD2 (6 bases each). Deletions cut 7 bases from V and 2 bases from J, with 9 bases between. The CDR3 covers 12 residues. Germline V gene sequence: CDR1 MNHNY, CDR2 SVGAGI (reference sequence). CDR3 amino acids: CASKGGTYEQYF. The CDR3 DNA reads TGTGCCAGCAAGGGGGGTACCTACGAGCAGTACTTC.

This clonotype was detected many times. This chain links TRBV2 with TRBJ1-5, with 8 nucleotides matching TRBD1. The CDR3 has 15 residues. V shed 9 bases and J 1 base; nucleotides not matched to a gene: 8. Germline values: CDR1 SNHLY, CDR2 FYNNEI. CDR3 bases: TGTGCCAGTAGCGGACAGGGCGCGAGCAATCAGCCCCAGCATTTT. This translates into CASSGQGASNQPQHF.

This clonotype was counted at least ten times. This chain uses TRBV6-5 with TRBJ1-5; tentative D call: TRBD1 (6 bases). The CDR3 runs to 14 residues. Looked up from germline, CDR1 is MNHEY and CDR2 is SVGAGI. Trimming removed 4 bases from V and 4 bases from J, with 11 bases in between. For the CDR3, the DNA is TGTGCCAGCAGTTCACAGGGAACAAATCAGCCCCAGCATTTT. Translation: CASSSQGTNQPQHF.

This CDR3 is CASSFAPRAVEDGYTF. Here the CDR3 DNA reads TGCGCCAGCAGCTTTGCTCCCAGGGCAGTAGAGGATGGCTACACCTTC. This chain uses TRBV5-1 with TRBJ1-2; possible D gene TRBD1, 5 bases. V was pared by 2 bases and J by 6 bases, with 20 bases between. In germline, CDR1 is SGHRS, CDR2 YFSETQ. The CDR3 spans 16 residues.

This clonotype has a count of ten or more. The chain links TRBV4-1 to TRBJ1-2; TRBD1 matches 9 bases. The germline gives CDR1 MGHRA, CDR2 YSYEKL. With 2 bases clipped from V and 3 bases from J, the junction kept 10 bases outside the gene matches. The CDR3 is made up of 17 amino acids. CDR3 sequence: CASSQLLNRGQDYGYTF. In nucleotides, the CDR3 is TGCGCCAGCAGCCAACTTTTAAACAGGGGGCAGGACTATGGCTACACCTTC.

This clonotype was detected ten times or more. The rearrangement uses TRBV24-1 and TRBJ2-1, with D perhaps TRBD2 (6 bases). The germline V gene has CDR1 KGHDR and CDR2 SFDVKD. This CDR3 comprises 16 residues. V was cut by 3 bases and J by 0 bases, with 11 bases left in between. The CDR3 DNA reads as TGTGCCACCAGTGATCCTAGTAGCGGCTCCTACAATGAGCAGTTCTTC. This encodes CATSDPSSGSYNEQFF.

This clonotype came up many times. The chain uses TRBV18 and TRBJ2-2; D unresolved. Trimming left V 2 bases short and J 3 bases short, with 7 bases between. Germline CDR1 reads KGHSH; CDR2 reads LQKENI. The CDR3 covers 14 residues. As DNA, the CDR3 is TGTGCCAGCTCACCAGGGCTCGACACCGGGGAGCTGTTTTTT. It yields the protein CASSPGLDTGELFF.

Relative to its sample, this clonotype is medium-sized. The rearrangement joins TRBV18 to TRBJ2-7; D remains ambiguous. The germline CDR1 and CDR2 sequences are KGHSH and LQKENI. V was pared by 4 bases and J by 1 base, with 8 bases between. The CDR3 has 13 amino acids. CDR3 amino acids: CASSLGPSYEQYV. Written as DNA, the CDR3 is TGTGCCAGCTCACTTGGTCCTTCCTACGAGCAGTACGTC.